The entry below describes one T cell receptor beta chain. This clonotype was seen a few times. Its antigen is currently not known. Base qualities are not provided; no much larger clone lies one nucleotide away. These data originate in a study of early T cells in non-severe SARS-CoV-2 infection (dated by TCRdb to the early 2020s). As for the study more broadly: TCR sequencing used bulk RNA from unsorted whole blood, so alpha and beta chains could not be paired.

The CDR3 holds 16 amino acids from the cysteine to the phenylalanine. Only CDR3 DNA remains: 48 bases, in frame from the first base. CDR1 SEHNR and CDR2 FQNEAQ were looked up in the germline V gene (reference sequence). V loses 1 base at its end and J loses 0 bases; junction bases beyond the gene matches: 5. The study was a case-control design nested within a healthcare worker cohort in London, UK, with weekly nasopharyngeal swab PCR tests and blood sampling. Healthcare workers were recruited during the week of the UK lockdown, between 23 and 31 March 2020, and followed weekly for up to about 15 weeks. Study-level results and caveats: VDJdb matching was skewed toward anti-spike CD8 responses and likely underestimated virus-specific expansions, missing private and CD4 specificities.

The library was obtained by 5' RACE. Instrument used: NextSeq 500. To correct for sequencing error and PCR bias, the TCR library protocol tagged individual cDNA molecules with unique molecular identifiers. Both TCR alpha and beta chains were sequenced, and tight co-correlation was observed between alpha and beta sequence abundances in each sample. Regarding the original processing steps: Decombinator V4 was used to annotate the V gene, J gene and CDR3 of the TCR sequences. TCRs were defined as expanded if a significant change between any two time points was detected under a Poisson model with p below 0.0001. Abundances of TCRs were expressed as counts per million after normalisation to the total number of TCRs sequenced in each sample. MAIT TCRs were defined by TRAV1-2 paired with TRAJ12, TRAJ20 or TRAJ33, and iNKT TCRs by TRAV10 paired with TRAJ18. A search of VDJdb, accessed on 1 November 2021, was run for TCRs annotated to CMV, EBV and SARS-CoV-2, with TCRs annotated for multiple antigens excluded. TCRdb took the public reads, trimmed them with fastp at Q25, ran MiXCR for clone calling and kept in-frame beta chains. All rows with the same CDR3 protein become a single entry with the most common DNA and genes. TCRdb assigned the V and J calls; the authors' analysis was not used. The sample has more than 75,000 distinct CDR3 sequences on record, around 15% of them singletons. 5% to 7.5% of the sample is held by the ten biggest clonotypes.

Sequencing used whole blood. This receptor chain uses TRBV7-9 and TRBJ1-1; 7 central nucleotides agree with TRBD1. The TCR sequence derives from an adult who was a healthcare worker with PCR-confirmed SARS-CoV-2 infection or an uninfected control (not recorded which). The CDR3 amino acid sequence is: CASSLGGQAMNTEAFF. The DNA reads as follows: TGTGCCAGCAGCTTAGGCGGACAGGCTATGAACACTGAAGCTTTCTTT.